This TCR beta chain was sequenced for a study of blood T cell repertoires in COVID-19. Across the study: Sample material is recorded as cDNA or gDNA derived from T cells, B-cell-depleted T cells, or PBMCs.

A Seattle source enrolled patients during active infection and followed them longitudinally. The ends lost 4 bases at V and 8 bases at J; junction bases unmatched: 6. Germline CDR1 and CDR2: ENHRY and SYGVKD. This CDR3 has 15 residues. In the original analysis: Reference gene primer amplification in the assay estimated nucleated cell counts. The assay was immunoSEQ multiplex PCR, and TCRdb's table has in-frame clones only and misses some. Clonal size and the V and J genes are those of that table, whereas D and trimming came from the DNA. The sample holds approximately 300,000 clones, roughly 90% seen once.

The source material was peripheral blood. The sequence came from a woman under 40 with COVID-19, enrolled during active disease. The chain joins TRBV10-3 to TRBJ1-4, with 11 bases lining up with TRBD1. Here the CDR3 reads CAISATGTGGEKLFF. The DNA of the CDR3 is TGTGCCATCAGTGCCACCGGGACAGGGGGGGAAAAACTGTTTTTT.